The 10 T cell receptor beta chains reported below all come from one sample, sequenced in a study of cytomegalovirus exposure and HLA in healthy donors. The PCR used 60 Vbeta and 13 Jbeta primers. Profiling relied on immunoSEQ multiplex PCR, and the TCRdb table lists in-frame clones only, not all of them. The table includes 150,000 to 200,000 clones, around 82% detected once. The sequencing sample was made of PBMCs. These receptor sequences come from a man aged 45-65 years in good health and CMV-seropositive.

The chain combines TRBV7-2 with TRBJ2-5; TRBD2 matches 8 bases. This CDR3 contains 14 residues. The trim removed 5 bases at V and 0 bases at J, leaving 2 bases unmatched. The germline gives CDR1 SGHTA, CDR2 FQGNSA. The CDR3 region has the DNA TGTGCCAGCAGCAAGGGACTAGACCAAGAGACCCAGTACTTC. Its protein product is CASSKGLDQETQYF.

V and J are TRBV19 and TRBJ1-6, with D perhaps TRBD1 (5 bases). Deletions cut 3 bases from V and 7 bases from J, with 10 bases between. CDR1 is LNHDA, CDR2 SQIVND, per germline (reference sequence). This CDR3 comprises 14 residues. The CDR3 coding sequence is TGTGCCAGTAGTATGCTGGGGCCGAATTCACCCCTCCACTTT. Translated: CASSMLGPNSPLHF.

The chain uses TRBV2 and TRBJ2-3; D may be TRBD1 (5 bases). Trimming took off 3 bases at V and 10 bases at J, with 14 bases between the two ends. Per the germline V gene, CDR1 is SNHLY and CDR2 is FYNNEI. CDR3 size: 13 residues. The CDR3 loop reads CASSDPPREAQYF. CDR3 in DNA: TGTGCCAGCAGTGATCCCCCCAGGGAAGCGCAGTATTTT.

This chain links TRBV23-1 with TRBJ2-1; no firm D call. TRBV23-1 is placed among ORFs of uncertain function. V lost 7 bases and J lost 4, with 17 bases in between. The CDR3 is 15 residues long. CDR3 loop: CASTRKTQEYNEQFF. CDR3 in DNA: TGCGCCAGCACCCGGAAGACTCAAGAATACAATGAGCAGTTCTTC.

This rearrangement joins TRBV18 to TRBJ2-7; perhaps TRBD1 as D (5 bases). Germline assignment: CDR1 KGHSH and CDR2 LQKENI. With 3 bases removed from V and 6 bases from J, the gap between germline ends came to 12 bases. This CDR3 region has 13 residues. For the CDR3, the DNA is TGTGCCAGCTCACCGCCCCAGGGTATCGAGCAGTACTTC. Translation gives CASSPPQGIEQYF.

In this sample, this clone turned up a few times. The chain uses TRBV5-8 and TRBJ1-6; 7 nucleotides align to TRBD1. This CDR3 spans 15 amino acids. Germline CDR1 and CDR2: SGHTS and YDEGEE. V lost 2 bases and J lost 4; bases outside the gene matches: 3. The CDR3 DNA sequence: TGTGCCAGCAGCTTCGGGACAGAGTATAATTCACCCCTCCACTTT. The encoded protein is CASSFGTEYNSPLHF.

This sequence joins TRBV6-4 and TRBJ1-2; D is perhaps TRBD1 (5 bases). The CDR3 is 15 amino acids. V was shortened by 2 bases and J by 0 bases, with 10 bases between the two germline ends. Per the germline V gene, CDR1 is MRHNA and CDR2 is SNTAGT. The CDR3: CASSDTGAANYGYTF. In DNA, the CDR3 is TGTGCCAGCAGTGACACTGGGGCCGCTAACTATGGCTACACCTTC.

The V and J genes are TRBV6-5 and TRBJ1-2, with a weak D call TRBD1 (6 bases). CDR1 and CDR2 (germline): MNHEY, SVGAGI. V lost 5 bases and J 3 bases, leaving 10 bases between the germline ends. The CDR3 length is 13 residues. The DNA of the CDR3 is TGTGCCAGCAGTAGGCCAGGGGACTATGGCTACACCTTC. This translates into CASSRPGDYGYTF.

This clone was detected only once. The rearrangement joins TRBV5-8 to TRBJ2-7; D might be TRBD1 (6 bases). V was clipped by 4 bases and J by 13 bases, with 21 bases between them. CDR3 size: 13 residues. CDR1 is SGHTS, CDR2 YDEGEE, per germline. CDR3 nucleotides: TGTGCCAGCAGCGAAACGACAGGCCCCGGGGAATACTTC. Residues: CASSETTGPGEYF.

The J gene is TRBJ1-6, the V gene TRBV4-3, with 11 nucleotides matching TRBD1. CDR3 length equals 17 residues. Germline CDR1 reads LGHNA; CDR2 reads YSLEER. The V and J ends lost 3 bases and 2 bases, in that order; junction bases with no gene match: 3. CDR3 sequence: CASSQDRGRPYNSPLHF. The CDR3 region has the DNA TGCGCCAGCAGCCAGGACAGGGGGCGCCCCTATAATTCACCCCTCCACTTT.